These T cell receptor beta chains were read from a single sample in a study of CD8 T cells in ankylosing spondylitis. TCRdb processed the 5' RACE reads anew with MiXCR; each CDR3 protein has one entry. The data hold about 92,000 distinct CDR3 sequences, with about 8.1% observed a single time. Sequences were obtained from blood, either unsorted or a sorted T cell fraction (not recorded which). The source of these receptors is a male donor with ankylosing spondylitis or in good health (not recorded which). Both conserved end residues are part of each CDR3. Fields, in order: V gene, clone size, D gene, J gene, CDR3 DNA, CDR3 protein. D genes are given only for firm matches. The listing skips clone size in some rows; elsewhere it reads once, few, many or a size class.

>TRBV29-1|-|TRBD1|TRBJ1-1
TGCAGCGTTGAAGAGTTGGGGACAGAGCTCACTTTCATGAACACTGAAGCTTTCTTT
CSVEELGTELTFMNTEAFF
>TRBV9|-|TRBD1|TRBJ2-7
TGTGCCAGCAGCGAATGGGCAGGGGGCGAGGACGAGCAGTACTTC
CASSEWAGGEDEQYF
>TRBV11-2|few|TRBD2|TRBJ2-3
TGTGCCAGCAACCTACAAACGTTAGCGGGGGGGCCGTCCGATACGCAGTATTTT
CASNLQTLAGGPSDTQYF
>TRBV20-1|many|TRBD1|TRBJ1-3
TGCAGTGCTAGAGATATTCCCGGGACAGCTTCTGGAAACACCATATATTTT
CSARDIPGTASGNTIYF
>TRBV10-3|many|TRBD1|TRBJ2-7
TGTGCCATCAGTGCTCAGGGGGACCTACGCGAGCAGTACTTC
CAISAQGDLREQYF
>TRBV12-3/TRBV12-4|many|TRBD1|TRBJ1-2
TGTGCCAGCAGTACAGGGGTAGGCTACACCTTC
CASSTGVGYTF
>TRBV7-8|many|TRBD1|TRBJ1-5
TGTGCCAGCAGCTTAGCGATCCGGCAGGGGGGCGGTCAGCCCCAGCATTTT
CASSLAIRQGGGQPQHF
>TRBV5-1|many|-|TRBJ1-4
TGCGCCAGCAGCTATGACGGGGGCAAAGAGGAAAAACTGTTTTTT
CASSYDGGKEEKLFF
>TRBV7-3|many|TRBD2|TRBJ2-1
TGTGCCAGCAGCCCGGGGACTACCTCCTACAATGAGCAGTTCTTC
CASSPGTTSYNEQFF
>TRBV3-1|-|TRBD2|TRBJ2-2
TGTGCCAGCAGCCAAGTCGGTAGCGGGGGGGCCGGGGAGCTGTTTTTT
CASSQVGSGGAGELFF
>TRBV7-6|many|-|TRBJ1-2
TGTGCCAGCAGCTTAGATCTAGGCAAAAGGAATGGCTACACCTTC
CASSLDLGKRNGYTF
>TRBV6-1|-|-|TRBJ1-5
TGTGCCAGCAGCCCGGGGAGGGATGGCAATCAGCCCCAGCATTTT
CASSPGRDGNQPQHF
>TRBV5-5|many|TRBD1|TRBJ2-1
TGTGCCAGCAGCCACCCGGGACAGGGCAGTGAGCAGTTCTTC
CASSHPGQGSEQFF
>TRBV30|-|-|TRBJ2-3
TGTGCCTGGATGGCTGGCACAGATACGCAGTATTTT
CAWMAGTDTQYF
>TRBV5-6|many|-|TRBJ1-1
TGTGCCAGCAGCTCAGGGGTAGTCGCTGAAGCTTTCTTT
CASSSGVVAEAFF
>TRBV24-1|many|-|TRBJ2-2
TGTGCCACCAGTGATCCTGGTTTCACCGGGGAGCTGTTTTTT
CATSDPGFTGELFF
>TRBV5-4|many|-|TRBJ2-1
TGTGCCAGCAGCTGGGTGGGGACTGAGCAGTTCTTC
CASSWVGTEQFF
>TRBV7-2|few|TRBD1|TRBJ2-5
TGTGCCAGCAGCTTCAGAGCAGGGGGCGGGGAGACCCAGTACTTC
CASSFRAGGGETQYF
>TRBV5-1|many|-|TRBJ2-3
TGCGCCAGCAGCTTCGGGGGGCCGGGAGATACGCAGTATTTT
CASSFGGPGDTQYF
>TRBV29-1|many|-|TRBJ2-1
TGCAGCGTTGTAAGCGGAGGCTACAATGAGCAGTTCTTC
CSVVSGGYNEQFF
>TRBV28|many|TRBD2|TRBJ2-7
TGTGCCAGCAGTCCCTTTCGGACGGGGAGGGACGAGCAGTACTTC
CASSPFRTGRDEQYF
>TRBV3-1|-|TRBD2|TRBJ2-7
TGTGCCAGCAGCCCTCTAGCGGGGCCCTACGAGCAGTACTTC
CASSPLAGPYEQYF
>TRBV5-5|many|-|TRBJ1-1
TGTGCCAGCAGCTTTAGGGCTGACACTGAAGCTTTCTTT
CASSFRADTEAFF
>TRBV14|-|-|TRBJ2-1
TGTGCCAGCAAAGGGGGAAACGGGTACTACAATGAGCAGTTCTTC
CASKGGNGYYNEQFF
>TRBV5-1|many|-|TRBJ2-1
TGCGCCAGCAGCTCAGCCCATTACAATGAGCAGTTCTTC
CASSSAHYNEQFF
>TRBV27|many|-|TRBJ2-2
TGTGCCAGCAGTACCTCGGGACCCTTCTCTTTGACCGGGGAGCTGTTTTTT
CASSTSGPFSLTGELFF
>TRBV12-3/TRBV12-4|few|-|TRBJ2-7
TGTGCCAGCAAAGTTGGAGCTTCCGACGAGCAGTACTTC
CASKVGASDEQYF
>TRBV6-1|-|-|TRBJ2-2
TGTGCCAGCAGCCCCATGGCCAGCCACACCGGGGAGCTGTTTTTT
CASSPMASHTGELFF
>TRBV7-9|-|TRBD2|TRBJ2-7
TGTGCCAGCAGCTTGGGAGGGGAACTCTACGAGCAGTACTTC
CASSLGGELYEQYF
>TRBV10-3|many|-|TRBJ1-2
TGTGCCATCAGTGAGTCTCTAGGCAGTAACTATGGCTACACCTTC
CAISESLGSNYGYTF
>TRBV7-8|many|-|TRBJ2-1
TGTGCCAGCAGCCCAAGTAGCGGCGCAACCTACAATGAGCAGTTCTTC
CASSPSSGATYNEQFF
>TRBV20-1|many|-|TRBJ1-2
TGCAGTGCCAAAATAGGGGACTATGGCTACACCTTC
CSAKIGDYGYTF
>TRBV5-1|many|-|TRBJ2-1
TGCGCCAGCAGGTTATCGGGGGGCCCAAATGAGCAGTTCTTC
CASRLSGGPNEQFF
>TRBV29-1|many|-|TRBJ1-4
TGCAGCGTCCGGGACATCGATGAAAAACTGTTTTTT
CSVRDIDEKLFF
>TRBV3-1|-|-|TRBJ2-3
TGTGCCAGCAGCCGGGGCGGGGGCGGGAGCACAGATACGCAGTATTTT
CASSRGGGGSTDTQYF
>TRBV28|many|-|TRBJ2-7
TGTGCCAGCCGATTACGAGGGGCCGCGATCTACGAGCAGTACTTC
CASRLRGAAIYEQYF
>TRBV12-5|few|-|TRBJ2-1
TGCGCTAGTGGTTTGCTTTCTTGGGGGAATGAGCAGTTCTTC
CASGLLSWGNEQFF
>TRBV9|many|-|TRBJ2-3
TGTGCCAGCAGCGTAGCCGAGGATACGCAGTATTTT
CASSVAEDTQYF
>TRBV10-3|-|-|TRBJ2-2
TGTGCCATCAGTCGGACGGTAGACACCGGGGAGCTGTTTTTT
CAISRTVDTGELFF
>TRBV3-1|-|TRBD2|TRBJ2-7
TGTGCCAGCAGACAGAGCGGGGGCTACGGGGGCGAGCAGTACTTC
CASRQSGGYGGEQYF
>TRBV7-8|many|-|TRBJ1-1
TGTGCCAGCAGCTTATCGCGGAACACTGAAGCTTTCTTT
CASSLSRNTEAFF
>TRBV28|many|-|TRBJ1-6
TGTGCCAGCAGTTTACGGAGGGAGCTCCACTTT
CASSLRRELHF
>TRBV5-1|many|-|TRBJ2-1
TGCGCCAGCAGCTTGCGACTCTCTTACAATGAGCAGTTCTTC
CASSLRLSYNEQFF
>TRBV28|many|TRBD1|TRBJ2-3
TGTGCCAGCAGTCCGGACCTGGGGACAGGATACGCAGATACGCAGTATTTT
CASSPDLGTGYADTQYF
>TRBV20-1|few|-|TRBJ2-5
TGCAGTGCTAGAGGCCCCGAATACCAAGAGACCCAGTACTTC
CSARGPEYQETQYF
>TRBV3-1|many|-|TRBJ2-2
TGTGCCAGCAGCCAAGGTGTCTGGGGCACCGGGGAGCTGTTTTTT
CASSQGVWGTGELFF
>TRBV20-1|many|TRBD2|TRBJ2-5
TGCAGTGGGCCCGGGACTAGCGGGGGGGCATGGCAAGAGACCCAGTACTTC
CSGPGTSGGAWQETQYF
>TRBV5-5|many|-|TRBJ1-1
TGTGCCAGCAGCTTGGATGCGGTGGGGTGGGCTTTCTTT
CASSLDAVGWAFF
>TRBV5-1|-|-|TRBJ1-4
TGCGCCAGCAGCTTGGCTGGGGGCGCGGGGGCAACTAATGAAAAACTGTTTTTT
CASSLAGGAGATNEKLFF
>TRBV20-1|-|-|TRBJ2-3
TGCAGTGCTAGAGTCTCTGATACGCAGTATTTT
CSARVSDTQYF
>TRBV28|many|-|TRBJ2-5
TGTGCCAGCAGTCAAACCGGGAGTCAAGAGACCCAGTACTTC
CASSQTGSQETQYF
>TRBV20-1|many|-|TRBJ2-3
TGCAGTGCCCTGGGACGCAGCAGCACAGATACGCAGTATTTT
CSALGRSSTDTQYF